Described below is a single T cell receptor (beta chain) sequence and its context. This entry comes from a study of shared clonotypes between healthy human individuals. The germline V gene encodes CDR1 SGHKS and CDR2 YYEKEE (reference sequence). This CDR3 contains 15 residues. The trim removed 3 bases at V and 4 bases at J, leaving 4 bases unmatched. Each PCR replicate from the sorted subsets contained about 200 ng DNA, which is some 32,000 T cell genomes. This table comes from immunoSEQ multiplex PCR, and its TCRdb copy is limited to in-frame clones, with some not included. This table holds around 2.5 million clones, approximately 93% found once.

What was sequenced was naive CD4+ T cells from PBMCs. The subset is: CD45RA+ positively selected. The receptor was derived from a young man in good health. Some clones in this sample may be carry-over from other donors' samples. The chain combines TRBV5-5 with TRBJ1-4, with 9 bases that match TRBD1. The CDR3 region is CASSSQGAGNEKLFF. CDR3 coding DNA: TGTGCCAGCAGCTCACAGGGGGCTGGTAATGAAAAACTGTTTTTT.